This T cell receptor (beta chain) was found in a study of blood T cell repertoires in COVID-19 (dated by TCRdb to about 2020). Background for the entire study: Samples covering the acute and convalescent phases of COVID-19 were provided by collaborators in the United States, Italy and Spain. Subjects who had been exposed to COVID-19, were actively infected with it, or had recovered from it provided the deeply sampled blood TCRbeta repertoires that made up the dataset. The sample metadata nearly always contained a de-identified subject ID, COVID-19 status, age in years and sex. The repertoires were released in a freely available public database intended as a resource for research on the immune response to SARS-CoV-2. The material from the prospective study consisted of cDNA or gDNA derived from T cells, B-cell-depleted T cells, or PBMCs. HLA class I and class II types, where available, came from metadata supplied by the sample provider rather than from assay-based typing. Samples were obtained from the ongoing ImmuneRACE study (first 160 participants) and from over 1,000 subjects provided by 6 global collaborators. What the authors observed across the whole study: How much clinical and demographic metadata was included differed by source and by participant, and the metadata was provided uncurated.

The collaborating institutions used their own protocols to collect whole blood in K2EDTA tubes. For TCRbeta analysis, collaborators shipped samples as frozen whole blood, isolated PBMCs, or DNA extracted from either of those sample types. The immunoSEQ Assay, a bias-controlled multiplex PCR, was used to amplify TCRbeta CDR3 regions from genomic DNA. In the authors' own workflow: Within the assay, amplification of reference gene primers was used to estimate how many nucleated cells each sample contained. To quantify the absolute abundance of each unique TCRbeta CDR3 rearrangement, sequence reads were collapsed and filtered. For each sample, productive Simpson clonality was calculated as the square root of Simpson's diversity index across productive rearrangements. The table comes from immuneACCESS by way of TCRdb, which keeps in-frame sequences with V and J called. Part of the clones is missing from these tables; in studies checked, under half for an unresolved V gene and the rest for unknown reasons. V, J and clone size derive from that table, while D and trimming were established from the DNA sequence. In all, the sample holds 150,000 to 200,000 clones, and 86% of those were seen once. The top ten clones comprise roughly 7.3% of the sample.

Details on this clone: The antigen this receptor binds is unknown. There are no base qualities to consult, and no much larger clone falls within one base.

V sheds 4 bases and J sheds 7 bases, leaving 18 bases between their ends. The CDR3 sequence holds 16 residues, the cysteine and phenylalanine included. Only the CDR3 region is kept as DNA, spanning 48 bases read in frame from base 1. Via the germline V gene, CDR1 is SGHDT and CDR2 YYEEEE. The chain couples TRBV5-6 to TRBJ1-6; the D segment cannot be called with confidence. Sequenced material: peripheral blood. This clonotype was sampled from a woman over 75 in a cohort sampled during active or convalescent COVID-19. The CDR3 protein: CASSPPDVGRNSPLHF. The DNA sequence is TGTGCCAGCAGCCCGCCGGATGTGGGCCGGAATTCACCCCTCCACTTT.